This TCR beta chain emerged from a study of control samples from healthy donors and cancer patients. Sequencing used immunoSEQ multiplex PCR; TCRdb keeps in-frame clones, though not all of them. The sample consists of under 130,000 clones, 83% of them appearing once. CDR3 size: 15 residues. Trimming cost V 2 bases and J 7 bases; bases outside gene matches: 11. Germline CDR1 reads MNHEY; CDR2 reads SVGEGT. The chain employs TRBV6-2 or TRBV6-3 and TRBJ2-7; 7 bases align to TRBD2. The source is a woman aged 50 to 60 in good health. The sample was blood. CDR3 DNA sequence: TGTGCCAGCAGTTACGGAGCGGGGAGGATAAAAGAGCAGTACTTC. This encodes CASSYGAGRIKEQYF.